Listed below are T cell receptor beta chains from one sample, sequenced in a study of Graves' ophthalmopathy and Graves' hyperthyroidism. TCRdb re-called the multiplex PCR reads with MiXCR, one entry per CDR3 protein. Altogether a few hundred thousand distinct CDR3 sequences are present, 15% to 20% being singletons, with the ten largest covering about 12%. The sample comprised peripheral blood. Every receptor here comes from an adult man with Graves' ophthalmopathy. CDR3s leave out the opening cysteine and the closing phenylalanine or tryptophan.

V,J,CDR3
TRBV10-3,TRBJ2-5,AISGTGTQETQY
TRBV6-5,TRBJ2-5,ASSTSDKRETQY
TRBV6-1,TRBJ1-2,ASSEAQGGRTGYT
TRBV13,TRBJ2-4,ASSYRTSGGNIQY
TRBV25-1,TRBJ1-2,ASNKGGTANGYT
TRBV27,TRBJ2-7,ASSLRQGAFEQY
TRBV28,TRBJ1-3,ASSLVGAGNTIY
TRBV4-2,TRBJ1-2,ASSQTMVYGYT
TRBV6-1,TRBJ2-2,ASSEVGDTGELF
TRBV13,TRBJ2-7,ASSLGAEEQY
TRBV5-1,TRBJ2-7,ASSLDFSGRSYEQY
TRBV7-2,TRBJ2-5,ASSLGAYGETQY
TRBV6-1,TRBJ1-2,ASSEAPTGDYGYT
TRBV5-5,TRBJ1-6,ASSASYNSPLH
TRBV15,TRBJ2-5,ATSRGVKGGTMETQY
TRBV30,TRBJ1-1,AWSVLRTAPMNTEAF
TRBV7-2,TRBJ2-1,ASSEMASGMYNEQF
TRBV29-1,TRBJ1-1,SAHSNTEAF
TRBV6-1,TRBJ1-5,ASTPRVPQPQH
TRBV12-3/TRBV12-4,TRBJ1-1,ASSPEASGTAYTEAF
TRBV30,TRBJ1-2,AWSAETRDRGGYT
TRBV7-2,TRBJ1-5,ASSNRDSNQPQH
TRBV20-1,TRBJ2-7,SARKRGLVYEQY
TRBV9,TRBJ2-7,ASSVDPTSNRYEQY
TRBV20-1,TRBJ1-5,SAPPSWDQPQH
TRBV7-3,TRBJ2-2,ASSLIFPGELF
TRBV7-2,TRBJ1-2,ASTSRGTNYGYT
TRBV9,TRBJ2-7,ASSVVAGGSYEQY
TRBV5-1,TRBJ1-6,ASSLDQGGGNSPLH
TRBV6-1,TRBJ1-1,ASSEERKAF
TRBV12-3/TRBV12-4,TRBJ2-7,ASSLGREQY
TRBV2,TRBJ2-7,ASRSLGLSGEQY
TRBV28,TRBJ2-2,ASSGSTQHRYTGELF
TRBV18,TRBJ2-7,ASSPGAGEWAYEQY
TRBV4-2,TRBJ1-1,ASSQDRRGGTEAF
TRBV12-3/TRBV12-4,TRBJ2-5,ASSLPRQGEETQY
TRBV18,TRBJ2-7,ASSPLTQGSREQY
TRBV5-1,TRBJ2-7,ASSLNRDSPSYEQY
TRBV11-2,TRBJ2-2,ASSLPSQGARAGELF
TRBV4-1,TRBJ2-7,ASSFDNSYEQY
TRBV15,TRBJ2-5,ATSRDQETQY
TRBV20-1,TRBJ1-2,SARDAGTGDFYGYT
TRBV6-2/TRBV6-3,TRBJ2-7,ASSYTTYEQY
TRBV7-9,TRBJ1-6,ASSSRGMGSPLH
TRBV6-2/TRBV6-3,TRBJ1-2,ASNRGTDTYGYT
TRBV6-6,TRBJ1-5,ASRQDNQPQH
TRBV4-1,TRBJ2-5,ASSPPGGQETQY
TRBV14,TRBJ1-1,ASSRQGSTWGTEAF
TRBV9,TRBJ2-5,ASSVGPGVSVETQY
TRBV12-3/TRBV12-4,TRBJ1-5,ASSFGSYSNQPQH